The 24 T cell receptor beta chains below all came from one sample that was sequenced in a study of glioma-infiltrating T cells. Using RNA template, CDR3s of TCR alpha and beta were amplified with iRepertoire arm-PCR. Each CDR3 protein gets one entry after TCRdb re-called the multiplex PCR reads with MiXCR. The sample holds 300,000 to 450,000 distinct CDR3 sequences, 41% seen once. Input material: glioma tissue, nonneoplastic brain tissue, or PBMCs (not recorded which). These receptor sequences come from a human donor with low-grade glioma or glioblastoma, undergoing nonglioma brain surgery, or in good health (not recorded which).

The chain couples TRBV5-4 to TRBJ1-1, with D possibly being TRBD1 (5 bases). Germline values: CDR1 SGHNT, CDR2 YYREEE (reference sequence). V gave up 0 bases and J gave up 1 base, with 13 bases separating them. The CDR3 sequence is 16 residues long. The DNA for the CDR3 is TGTGCCAGCAGCTTGGAAGGAATAGGGACGAACACTGAAGCTTTCTTT. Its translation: CASSLEGIGTNTEAFF.

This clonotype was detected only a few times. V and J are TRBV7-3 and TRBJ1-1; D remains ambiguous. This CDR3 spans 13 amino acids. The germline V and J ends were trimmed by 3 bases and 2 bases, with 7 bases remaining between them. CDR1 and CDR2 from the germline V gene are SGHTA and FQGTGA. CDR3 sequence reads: CASSLETNTEAFF. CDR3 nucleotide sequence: TGTGCCAGCAGCTTGGAAACTAACACTGAAGCTTTCTTT.

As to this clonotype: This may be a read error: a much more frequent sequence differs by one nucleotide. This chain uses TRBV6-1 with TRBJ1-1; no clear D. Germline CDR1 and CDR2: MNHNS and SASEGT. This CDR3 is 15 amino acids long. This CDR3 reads CASMMEFFMKTEAFF. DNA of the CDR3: TGTGCCAGCATGATGGAGTTTTTCATGAAAACTGAAGCTTTCTTT.

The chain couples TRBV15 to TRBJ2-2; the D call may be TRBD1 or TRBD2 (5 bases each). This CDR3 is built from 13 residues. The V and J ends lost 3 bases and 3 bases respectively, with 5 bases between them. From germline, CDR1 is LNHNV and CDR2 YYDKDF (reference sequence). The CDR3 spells CATSRGDTGELFF. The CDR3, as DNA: TGTGCCACCAGCAGGGGGGACACCGGGGAGCTGTTTTTT. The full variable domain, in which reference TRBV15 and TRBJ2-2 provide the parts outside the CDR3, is DAMVIQNPRYQVTQFGKPVTLSCSQTLNHNVMYWYQQKSSQAPKLLFHYYDKDFNNEADTPDNFQSRRPNTSFCFLDIRSPGLGDTAMYLCATSRGDTGELFFGEGSRLTVL.

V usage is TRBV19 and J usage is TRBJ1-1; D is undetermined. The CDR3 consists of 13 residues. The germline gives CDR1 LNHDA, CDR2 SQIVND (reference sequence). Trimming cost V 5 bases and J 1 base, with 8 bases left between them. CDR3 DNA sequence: TGTGCCAGTAGTCTTACATGGAACACTGAAGCTTTCTTT. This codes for CASSLTWNTEAFF.

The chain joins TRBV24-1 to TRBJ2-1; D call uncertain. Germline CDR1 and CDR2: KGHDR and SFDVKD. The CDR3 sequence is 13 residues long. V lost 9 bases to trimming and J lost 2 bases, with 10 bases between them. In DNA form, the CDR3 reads TGTGCCACCTCCCGGGTCCCCTACAATGAGCAGTTCTTC. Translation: CATSRVPYNEQFF.

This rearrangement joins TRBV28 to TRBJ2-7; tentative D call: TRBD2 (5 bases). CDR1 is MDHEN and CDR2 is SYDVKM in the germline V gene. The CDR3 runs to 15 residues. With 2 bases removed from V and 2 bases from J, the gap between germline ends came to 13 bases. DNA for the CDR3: TGTGCCAGCAGTTTACGGGGAATTCTGACCTACGAGCAGTACTTC. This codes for CASSLRGILTYEQYF. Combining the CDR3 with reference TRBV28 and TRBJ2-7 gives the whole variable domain DVKVTQSSRYLVKRTGEKVFLECVQDMDHENMFWYRQDPGLGLRLIYFSYDVKMKEKGDIPEGYSVSREKKERFSLILESASTNQTSMYLCASSLRGILTYEQYFGPGTRLTVT.

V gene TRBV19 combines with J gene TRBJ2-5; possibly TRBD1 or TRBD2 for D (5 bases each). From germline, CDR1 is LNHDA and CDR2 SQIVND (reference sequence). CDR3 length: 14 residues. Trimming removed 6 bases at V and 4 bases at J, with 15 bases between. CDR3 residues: CASRNRDPLETQYF. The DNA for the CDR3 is TGTGCCAGTAGAAACCGGGACCCCTTAGAGACCCAGTACTTC. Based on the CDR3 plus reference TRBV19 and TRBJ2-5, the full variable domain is DGGITQSPKYLFRKEGQNVTLSCEQNLNHDAMYWYRQDPGQGLRLIYYSQIVNDFQKGDIAEGYSVSREKKESFPLTVTSAQKNPTAFYLCASRNRDPLETQYFGPGTRLLVL.

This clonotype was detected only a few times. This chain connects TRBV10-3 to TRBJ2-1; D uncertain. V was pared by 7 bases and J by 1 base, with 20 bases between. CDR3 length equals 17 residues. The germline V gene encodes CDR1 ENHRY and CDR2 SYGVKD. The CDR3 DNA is TGTGCCATCACCACACTCCCCCGGTTTCCTTCCTACAATGAGCAGTTCTTC. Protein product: CAITTLPRFPSYNEQFF.

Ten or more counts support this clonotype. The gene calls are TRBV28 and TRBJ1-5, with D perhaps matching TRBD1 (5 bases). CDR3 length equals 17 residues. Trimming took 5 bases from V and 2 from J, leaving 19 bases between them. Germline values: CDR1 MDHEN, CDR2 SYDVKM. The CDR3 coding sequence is TGTGCCAGCAGTGGGCAGGGTATTCGGGTAGGCAATCAGCCCCAGCATTTT. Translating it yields CASSGQGIRVGNQPQHF. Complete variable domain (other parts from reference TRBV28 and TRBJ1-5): DVKVTQSSRYLVKRTGEKVFLECVQDMDHENMFWYRQDPGLGLRLIYFSYDVKMKEKGDIPEGYSVSREKKERFSLILESASTNQTSMYLCASSGQGIRVGNQPQHFGDGTRLSIL.

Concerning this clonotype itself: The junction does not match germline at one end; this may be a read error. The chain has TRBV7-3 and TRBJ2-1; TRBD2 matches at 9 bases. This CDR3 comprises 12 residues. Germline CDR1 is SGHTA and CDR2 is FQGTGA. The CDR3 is CASSLVAGAQLF. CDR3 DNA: TGTGCCAGCAGCTTGGTAGCGGGAGCGCAGCTCTTC.

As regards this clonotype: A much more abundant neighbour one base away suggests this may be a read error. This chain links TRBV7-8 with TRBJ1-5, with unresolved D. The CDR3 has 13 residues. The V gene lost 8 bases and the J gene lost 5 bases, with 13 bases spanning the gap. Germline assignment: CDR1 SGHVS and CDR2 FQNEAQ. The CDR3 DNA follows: TGTGCCAGCGGCCCCAATTTCGATCAGCCCCAGCATTTT. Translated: CASGPNFDQPQHF. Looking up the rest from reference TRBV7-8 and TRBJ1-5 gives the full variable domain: GAGVSQSPRYKVAKRGQDVALRCDPISGHVSLFWYQQALGQGPEFLTYFQNEAQLDKSGLPSDRFFAERPEGSVSTLKIQRTQQEDSAVYLCASGPNFDQPQHFGDGTRLSIL.

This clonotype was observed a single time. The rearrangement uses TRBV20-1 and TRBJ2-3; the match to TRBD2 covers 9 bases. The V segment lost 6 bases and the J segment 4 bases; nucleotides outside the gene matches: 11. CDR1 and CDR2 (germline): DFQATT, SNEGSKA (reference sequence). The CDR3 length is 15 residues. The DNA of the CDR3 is TGCAGTGCAACCCATAGCGGGAGACGGGCAGATACGCAGTATTTT. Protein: CSATHSGRRADTQYF.

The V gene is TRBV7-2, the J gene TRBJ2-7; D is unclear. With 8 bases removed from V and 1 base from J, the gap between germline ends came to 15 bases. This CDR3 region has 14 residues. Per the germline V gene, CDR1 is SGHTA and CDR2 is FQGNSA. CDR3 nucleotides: TGTGCCAGCCAAAAGTCTCGTACGTCCTACGAGCAGTACTTC. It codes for CASQKSRTSYEQYF.

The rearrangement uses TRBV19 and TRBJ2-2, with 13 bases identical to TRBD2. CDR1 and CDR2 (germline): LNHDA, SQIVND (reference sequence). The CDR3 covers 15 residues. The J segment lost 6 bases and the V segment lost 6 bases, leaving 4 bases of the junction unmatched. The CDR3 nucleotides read TGTGCCAGTAGCATGACTAGCGGGAGGCCCGGGGAGCTGTTTTTT. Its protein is CASSMTSGRPGELFF.

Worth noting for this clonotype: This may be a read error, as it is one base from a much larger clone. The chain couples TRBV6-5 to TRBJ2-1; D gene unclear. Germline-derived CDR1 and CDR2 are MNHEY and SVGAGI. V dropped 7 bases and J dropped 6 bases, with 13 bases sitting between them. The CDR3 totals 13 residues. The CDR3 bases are TGTGCCAGCACCTCGAGGCAACCCAATGAGCAGTTCTTC. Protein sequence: CASTSRQPNEQFF.

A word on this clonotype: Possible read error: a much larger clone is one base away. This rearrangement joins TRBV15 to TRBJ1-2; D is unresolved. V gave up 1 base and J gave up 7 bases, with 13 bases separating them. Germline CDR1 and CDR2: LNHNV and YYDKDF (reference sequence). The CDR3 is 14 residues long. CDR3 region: CATSRVQQTCGYTF. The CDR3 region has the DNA TGTGCCACCAGCAGAGTACAACAGACCTGTGGCTACACCTTC.

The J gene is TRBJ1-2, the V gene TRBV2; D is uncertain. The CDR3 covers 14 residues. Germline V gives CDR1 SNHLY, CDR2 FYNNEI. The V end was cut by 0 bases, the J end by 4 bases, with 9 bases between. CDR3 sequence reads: CASSEAGTSYGYTF. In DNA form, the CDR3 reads TGTGCCAGCAGTGAAGCGGGCACTAGCTATGGCTACACCTTC.

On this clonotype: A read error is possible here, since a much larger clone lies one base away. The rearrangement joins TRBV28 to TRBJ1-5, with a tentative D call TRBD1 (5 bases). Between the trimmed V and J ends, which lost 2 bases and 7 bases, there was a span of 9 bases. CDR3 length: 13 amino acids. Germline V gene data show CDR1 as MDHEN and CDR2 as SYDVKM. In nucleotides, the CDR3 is TGTGCCAGCAGTTTAGTCAGGGAACAGCCCCAGCATTTT. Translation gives CASSLVREQPQHF.

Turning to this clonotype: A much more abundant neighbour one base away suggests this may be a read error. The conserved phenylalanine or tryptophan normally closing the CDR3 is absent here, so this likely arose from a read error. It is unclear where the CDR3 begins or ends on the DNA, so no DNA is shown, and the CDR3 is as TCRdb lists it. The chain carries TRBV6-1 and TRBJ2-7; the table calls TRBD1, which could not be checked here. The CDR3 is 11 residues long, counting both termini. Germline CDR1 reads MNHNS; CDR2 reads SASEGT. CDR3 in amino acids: CASSEGDRGKL.

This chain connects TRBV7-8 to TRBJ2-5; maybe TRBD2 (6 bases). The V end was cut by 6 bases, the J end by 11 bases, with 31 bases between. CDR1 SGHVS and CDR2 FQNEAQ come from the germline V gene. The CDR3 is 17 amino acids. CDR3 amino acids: CASRHNTLRRALGIQYF. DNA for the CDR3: TGTGCCAGCAGACACAACACTCTACGGAGGGCTCTCGGGATACAGTACTTC. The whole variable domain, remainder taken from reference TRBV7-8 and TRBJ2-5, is GAGVSQSPRYKVAKRGQDVALRCDPISGHVSLFWYQQALGQGPEFLTYFQNEAQLDKSGLPSDRFFAERPEGSVSTLKIQRTQQEDSAVYLCASRHNTLRRALGIQYFGPGTRLLVL.

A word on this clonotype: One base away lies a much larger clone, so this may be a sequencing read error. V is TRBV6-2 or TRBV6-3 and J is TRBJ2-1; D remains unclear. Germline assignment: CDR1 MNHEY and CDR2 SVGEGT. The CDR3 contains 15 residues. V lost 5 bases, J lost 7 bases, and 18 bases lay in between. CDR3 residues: CASSALRLGTNEQFF. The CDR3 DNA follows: TGTGCCAGCAGTGCTCTCAGACTGGGTACTAATGAGCAGTTCTTC.

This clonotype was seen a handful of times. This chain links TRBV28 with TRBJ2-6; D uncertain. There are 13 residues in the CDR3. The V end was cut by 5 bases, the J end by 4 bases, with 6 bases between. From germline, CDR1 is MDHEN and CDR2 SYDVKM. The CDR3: CASSTTGANVLTF. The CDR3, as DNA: TGTGCCAGCAGTACTACCGGGGCCAACGTCCTGACTTTC.

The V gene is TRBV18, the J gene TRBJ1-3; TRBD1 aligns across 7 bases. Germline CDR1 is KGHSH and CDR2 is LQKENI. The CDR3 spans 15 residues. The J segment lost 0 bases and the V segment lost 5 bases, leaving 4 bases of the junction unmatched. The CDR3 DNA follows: TGTGCCAGCTCAAACCGGGACAGCTCTGGAAACACCATATATTTT. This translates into CASSNRDSSGNTIYF.